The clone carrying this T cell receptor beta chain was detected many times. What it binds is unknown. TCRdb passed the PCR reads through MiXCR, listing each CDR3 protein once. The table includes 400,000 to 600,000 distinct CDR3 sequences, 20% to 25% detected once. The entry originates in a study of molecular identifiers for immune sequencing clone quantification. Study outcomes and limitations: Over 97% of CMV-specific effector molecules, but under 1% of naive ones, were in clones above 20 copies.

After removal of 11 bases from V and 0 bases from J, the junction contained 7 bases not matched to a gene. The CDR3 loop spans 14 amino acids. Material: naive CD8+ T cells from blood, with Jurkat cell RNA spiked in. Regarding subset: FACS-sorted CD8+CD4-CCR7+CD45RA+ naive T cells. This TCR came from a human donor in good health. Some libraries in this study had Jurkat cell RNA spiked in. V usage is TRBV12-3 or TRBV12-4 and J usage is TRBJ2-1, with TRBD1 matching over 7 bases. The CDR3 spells CACSWDSSYNEQFF. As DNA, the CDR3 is TGTGCCTGCTCATGGGACAGCTCCTACAATGAGCAGTTCTTC.